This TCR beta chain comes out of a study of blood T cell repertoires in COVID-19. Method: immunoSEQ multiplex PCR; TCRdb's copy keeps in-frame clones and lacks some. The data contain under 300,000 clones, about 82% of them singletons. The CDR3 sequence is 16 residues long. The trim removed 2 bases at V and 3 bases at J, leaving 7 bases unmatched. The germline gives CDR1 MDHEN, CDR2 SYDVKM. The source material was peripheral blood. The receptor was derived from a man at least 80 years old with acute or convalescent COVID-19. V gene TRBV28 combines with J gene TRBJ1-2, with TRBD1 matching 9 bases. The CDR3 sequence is CASSLSRDRVYYGYTF. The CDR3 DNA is TGTGCCAGCAGTTTAAGCCGGGACAGGGTGTACTATGGCTACACCTTC.